This TCR beta chain is from a study of blood T cell repertoires in COVID-19. In the original processing: Amplification from reference gene primers served as the basis for estimated nucleated cell counts. Assay: immunoSEQ multiplex PCR; the TCRdb copy retains only in-frame clones and omits some. The D gene and trimming were derived from the DNA, and the V and J assignments and clone size from that table. The sample records 130,000 or so clones, around four fifths being singletons. In its sample, this clone was seen once. This CDR3 comprises 19 residues. CDR1 is MNHEY, CDR2 SMNVEV, per germline (reference sequence). V was clipped by 6 bases and J by 5 bases, with 31 bases between them.

The chain is built from TRBV27 and TRBJ1-2, with TRBD1 as a possible D gene (5 bases). This clonotype was sampled from a man in his forties with acute COVID-19. The sequenced sample was PBMCs or T cells enriched from blood (not recorded which). The CDR3 protein is CASRPSFGALSLVSYGYTF. The DNA for the CDR3 is TGTGCCAGCAGACCATCCTTTGGGGCACTATCCCTCGTGTCGTATGGCTACACCTTC.